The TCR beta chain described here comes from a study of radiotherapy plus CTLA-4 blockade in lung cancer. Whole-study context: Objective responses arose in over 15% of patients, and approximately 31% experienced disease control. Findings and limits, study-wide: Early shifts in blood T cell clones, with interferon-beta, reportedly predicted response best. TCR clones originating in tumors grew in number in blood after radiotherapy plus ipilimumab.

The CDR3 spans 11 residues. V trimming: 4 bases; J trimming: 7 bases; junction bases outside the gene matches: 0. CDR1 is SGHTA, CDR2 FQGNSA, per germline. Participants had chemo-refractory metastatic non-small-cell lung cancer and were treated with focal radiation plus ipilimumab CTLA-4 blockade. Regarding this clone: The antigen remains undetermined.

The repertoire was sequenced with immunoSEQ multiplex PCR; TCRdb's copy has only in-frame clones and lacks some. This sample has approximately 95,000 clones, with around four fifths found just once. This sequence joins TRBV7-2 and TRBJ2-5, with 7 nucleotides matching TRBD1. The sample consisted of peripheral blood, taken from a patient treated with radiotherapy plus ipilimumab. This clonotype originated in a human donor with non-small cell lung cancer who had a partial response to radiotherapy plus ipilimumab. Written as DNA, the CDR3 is TGTGCCAGCAGCTCAGGGGGGACCCAGTACTTC. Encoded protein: CASSSGGTQYF.